This TCR beta chain was recovered during a study of control samples from healthy donors and cancer patients. This CDR3 has 16 residues. The germline V gene encodes CDR1 SGHTA and CDR2 FQGTGA. Trimming took off 2 bases at V and 3 bases at J, with 16 bases between the two ends. Sequencing was performed with immunoSEQ multiplex PCR; in TCRdb, only in-frame clones are kept and a portion is missing. The sample carries 130,000 or so clones, around nine tenths recorded once. The V and J genes are TRBV7-3 and TRBJ1-2; no firm D call. Sequenced input: blood. The receptor was isolated from a man in his thirties or forties in good health. The CDR3 region has the DNA TGTGCCAGCAGCTTAGGGATAGGAGGGTTAGACTATGGCTACACCTTC. It specifies CASSLGIGGLDYGYTF.